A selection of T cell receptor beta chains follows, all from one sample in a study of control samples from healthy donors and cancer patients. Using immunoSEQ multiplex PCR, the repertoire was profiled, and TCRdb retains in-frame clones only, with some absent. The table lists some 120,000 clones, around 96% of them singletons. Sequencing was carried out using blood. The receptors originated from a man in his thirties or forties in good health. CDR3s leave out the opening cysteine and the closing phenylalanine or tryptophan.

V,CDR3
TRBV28,ASRGQGGETQY
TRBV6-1,ASSEFSQGEAF
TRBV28,ASSLSSGGSSYNEQF
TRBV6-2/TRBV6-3,ASSQQGNGELF
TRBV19,ASSTGTYYSNQPQH
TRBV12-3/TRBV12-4,ASSLIGNTIY
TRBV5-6,ASSLGTGGRSNQPQH
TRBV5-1,ASSLEANTGELF
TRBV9,ASSVQVIQGGWGTDTQY
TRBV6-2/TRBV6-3,ASSPYLGTGELF
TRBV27,ASSFFGQVNTEAF
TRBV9,ASSVGSGGELF
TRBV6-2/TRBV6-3,ASSYPVDSANTEAF
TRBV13,ASSLGAHNEQF
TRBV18,ASSPPRTPNTGELF
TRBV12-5,ASVFVFGTRRYGYT
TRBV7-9,ASSLTGTTTDTQY
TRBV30,AWSVRAGGAGNSPLH
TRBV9,ASSGGRPGELF
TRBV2,ASSETAGSQPQH
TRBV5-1,ASSSSELGKNTEAF
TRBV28,ASMEGLNTEAF
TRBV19,ASSPTVTRSYEQY
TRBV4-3,ASSQDLAGRATGELF
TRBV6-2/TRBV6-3,ASSDRGLGETQY
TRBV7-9,ASSSQHGTGGYEQY
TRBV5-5,ASSAWDSSFEGYT
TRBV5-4,ASSLATDTQY
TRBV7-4,ASSLVAGDQGSYEQY
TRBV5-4,ASSHLPGQVSTDTQY
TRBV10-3,ATRDRAYNEQF
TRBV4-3,ASSPKAGNTIY
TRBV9,ASSVRDRGLETQY
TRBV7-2,ASSSFGRTLGYT
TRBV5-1,ASSLDGRVNTEAF
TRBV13,ASSPGNPNYGYT
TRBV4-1,ASSQDGTGIPDTQY
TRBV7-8,ASSLVGSGVGYEQY
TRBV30,AWTRTGGVYGYT
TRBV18,ASSPPEQGNTEAF
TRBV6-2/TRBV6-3,ASSLFPPGGVN
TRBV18,ASSPSGQGSHYGYT
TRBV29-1,SVRSGGHEQY
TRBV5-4,ASSQDSGANVLT
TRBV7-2,ASSLAISGGDNEQF
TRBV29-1,SVGPGAGYEQY
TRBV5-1,ASSQNTGELF
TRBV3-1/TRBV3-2,ASRAPGAGETQY